These 18 T cell receptor beta chains originate from one sample sequenced in a study of shared clonotypes between healthy human individuals. The assay was immunoSEQ multiplex PCR, and TCRdb's table has in-frame clones only and misses some. This sample has around 1.5 million clones, with around 98% found just once. The sample consisted of naive CD4+ T cells sorted from blood. Documented subset: CD45RA+ positively selected. The receptors derive from a man aged 25 to 40 in good health.

V gene TRBV2 combines with J gene TRBJ2-3; 7 nucleotides align to TRBD2. CDR1 and CDR2 (germline): SNHLY, FYNNEI. The J segment lost 1 base and the V segment lost 2 bases, leaving 9 bases of the junction unmatched. This CDR3 is 17 amino acids long. CDR3 sequence (DNA): TGTGCCAGCAGTGAACCCCGCGGGAGAGGGGGCACAGATACGCAGTATTTT. This codes for CASSEPRGRGGTDTQYF. Supplemented by reference TRBV2 and TRBJ2-3, the full variable domain reads EPEVTQTPSHQVTQMGQEVILRCVPISNHLYFYWYRQILGQKVEFLVSFYNNEISEKSEIFDDQFSVERPDGSNFTLKIRSTKLEDSAMYFCASSEPRGRGGTDTQYFGPGTRLTVL.

The gene calls are TRBV4-1 and TRBJ1-4; 9 positions agree with TRBD1. The CDR3 runs 17 residues. V dropped 0 bases and J dropped 7; count of bases not matched to a gene: 9. CDR1 and CDR2 from the germline V gene are MGHRA and YSYEKL. CDR3 nucleotides: TGCGCCAGCAGCCAAGATTCGCCGACAGGGGGTATTGAAAAACTGTTTTTT. Translating it yields CASSQDSPTGGIEKLFF.

V is TRBV28 and J is TRBJ2-1; perhaps TRBD1 as D (5 bases). V was shortened by 3 bases and J by 7 bases, with 10 bases between the two germline ends. CDR1 is MDHEN, CDR2 SYDVKM, per germline. The CDR3 covers 13 residues. DNA for the CDR3: TGTGCCAGCAGTTTGGGCAGGGTGAATGAGCAGTTCTTC. Amino acids: CASSLGRVNEQFF.

The rearrangement joins TRBV5-1 to TRBJ1-5; the match to TRBD1 covers 8 bases. J gave up 5 bases and V 3 bases, and 10 bases lay outside the gene matches. The CDR3 covers 16 residues. Germline loops: CDR1 SGHRS, CDR2 YFSETQ. The CDR3 DNA reads as TGCGCCAGCAGCTCCACCCCAGGGGGCGACCATCAGCCCCAGCATTTT. It encodes CASSSTPGGDHQPQHF.

The chain joins TRBV19 to TRBJ2-7; D perhaps matches TRBD1 (6 bases). Between the trimmed V and J ends, which lost 6 bases and 0 bases, there was a span of 15 bases. This CDR3 is built from 15 residues. CDR1 is LNHDA, CDR2 SQIVND, per germline (reference sequence). The CDR3 nucleotides are TGTGCCAGTAGCTATACGGGACACAGCTCCTACGAGCAGTACTTC. It yields the protein CASSYTGHSSYEQYF.

The chain links TRBV18 to TRBJ2-7, with TRBD1 matching 10 bases. Losses at the gene ends were 7 bases for V and 6 bases for J; bases not matched to a gene: 18. CDR1 and CDR2 (germline): KGHSH, LQKENI. The CDR3 consists of 17 residues. The CDR3 protein is CASFRSLPGQGLREQYF. CDR3 DNA sequence: TGTGCCAGCTTCAGGTCTCTTCCGGGACAGGGGCTACGCGAGCAGTACTTC.

The chain carries TRBV7-2 and TRBJ1-1, with D unresolved. Germline V gene data show CDR1 as SGHTA and CDR2 as FQGNSA. V lost 5 bases and J 5 bases, leaving 15 bases between the germline ends. The CDR3 covers 14 residues. The DNA for the CDR3 is TGTGCCAGCAGCAGAATCCGTTGGGGAACTGAAGCTTTCTTT. The encoded protein is CASSRIRWGTEAFF.

This chain joins TRBV7-9 and TRBJ2-7; D assignment may be TRBD1 or TRBD2 (5 bases each). Trimming took 3 bases from V and 2 from J, leaving 11 bases between them. Per the germline V gene, CDR1 is SEHNR and CDR2 is FQNEAQ (reference sequence). This CDR3 region has 14 residues. This chain's CDR3 is CASSFGAVTYEQYF. CDR3 DNA: TGTGCCAGCAGCTTCGGGGCAGTAACCTACGAGCAGTACTTC. The whole variable domain, remainder taken from reference TRBV7-9 and TRBJ2-7, is DTGVSQNPRHKITKRGQNVTFRCDPISEHNRLYWYRQTLGQGPEFLTYFQNEAQLEKSRLLSDRFSAERPKGSFSTLEIQRTEQGDSAMYLCASSFGAVTYEQYFGPGTRLTVT.

The rearrangement uses TRBV7-9 and TRBJ2-7; D remains unclear. The CDR3 is made up of 14 amino acids. Per the germline V gene, CDR1 is SEHNR and CDR2 is FQNEAQ (reference sequence). Trimming took off 2 bases at V and 4 bases at J, with 12 bases between the two ends. CDR3 in amino acids: CASSLLVAQYEQYF. The CDR3 nucleotides read TGTGCCAGCAGCTTATTGGTGGCCCAGTACGAGCAGTACTTC.

The chain is built from TRBV5-4 and TRBJ2-2; D is undetermined. The CDR3 is 12 amino acids. Between the trimmed V and J ends, which lost 3 bases and 7 bases, there was a span of 7 bases. From germline, CDR1 is SGHNT and CDR2 YYREEE (reference sequence). The CDR3 spells CASSSRDGELFF. CDR3 nucleotides: TGTGCCAGCAGCTCTCGAGACGGGGAGCTGTTTTTT.

The genes are TRBV28 and TRBJ2-1; TRBD2 matches at 12 bases. This CDR3 region has 12 residues. The V segment lost 6 bases and the J segment 10 bases; nucleotides outside the gene matches: 1. From germline, CDR1 is MDHEN and CDR2 SYDVKM. The CDR3 spells CASRTSGREQFF. Here the CDR3 DNA reads TGTGCCAGCAGAACTAGCGGGAGGGAGCAGTTCTTC.

This clone was seen once. J is TRBJ1-1 and V is TRBV6-6; D is ambiguous. CDR1 is MNHNY and CDR2 is SVGAGI in the germline V gene (reference sequence). CDR3 length: 15 residues. Trimming removed 8 bases from V and 3 bases from J, with 19 bases in between. DNA of the CDR3: TGTGCCAGCGGACGCCCGAGGTTCGGAGACACTGAAGCTTTCTTT. Its translation is CASGRPRFGDTEAFF.

J is TRBJ2-1 and V is TRBV28; maybe TRBD1 (5 bases). Between the trimmed V and J ends, which lost 6 bases and 0 bases, there was a span of 12 bases. Per the germline V gene, CDR1 is MDHEN and CDR2 is SYDVKM. The CDR3 has 15 amino acids. In DNA, the CDR3 is TGTGCCAGCAGGCCCAGGGCCGGCTCCTACAATGAGCAGTTCTTC. Its translation is CASRPRAGSYNEQFF.

The rearrangement uses TRBV7-2 and TRBJ2-1; the D is unclear. This CDR3 is built from 14 residues. V was trimmed by 5 bases and J by 6 bases, leaving 14 bases between them. Looked up from germline, CDR1 is SGHTA and CDR2 is FQGNSA. CDR3 protein: CASSRAPAVNEQFF. As DNA, the CDR3 is TGTGCCAGCAGCCGAGCTCCGGCGGTCAATGAGCAGTTCTTC.

The chain employs TRBV7-9 and TRBJ2-5, with 10 bases lining up with TRBD1. CDR1 and CDR2 from the germline V gene are SEHNR and FQNEAQ (reference sequence). Unmatched junction bases numbered 3, after V lost 1 base and J lost 4 bases. The CDR3 is made up of 15 amino acids. CDR3 sequence: CASSLVRTGGETQYF. For the CDR3, the DNA is TGTGCCAGCAGCTTAGTCCGGACAGGGGGAGAGACCCAGTACTTC.

The rearrangement links TRBV2 to TRBJ2-2; possibly TRBD2 for D (7 bases). The germline gives CDR1 SNHLY, CDR2 FYNNEI. Between the trimmed V and J ends, which lost 8 bases and 4 bases, there was a span of 17 bases. The CDR3 loop spans 15 amino acids. CDR3 in amino acids: CASFFRGAGTGELFF. For the CDR3, the DNA is TGTGCCAGCTTCTTTCGGGGGGCGGGCACCGGGGAGCTGTTTTTT.

The J gene is TRBJ2-7, the V gene TRBV4-3, with D unclear. V lost 0 bases and J 0 bases, leaving 6 bases between the germline ends. The CDR3 has 14 residues. CDR1 is LGHNA and CDR2 is YSLEER in the germline V gene. The CDR3 DNA sequence: TGCGCCAGCAGCCAAGATAGTGCCTCCTACGAGCAGTACTTC. Protein: CASSQDSASYEQYF.

To note about this clone: Germline is not matched at one junction end, which may reflect a read error. The rearrangement links TRBV10-1 to TRBJ2-5; weak D call: TRBD2 (5 bases). Germline-derived CDR1 and CDR2 are WNHNN and SYGVQD (reference sequence). CDR3 length: 14 residues. CDR3: CASSERSYQETQYF. The CDR3 coding sequence is TGCGCCAGTAGTGAGCGGTCGTACCAAGAGACCCAGTACTTC.